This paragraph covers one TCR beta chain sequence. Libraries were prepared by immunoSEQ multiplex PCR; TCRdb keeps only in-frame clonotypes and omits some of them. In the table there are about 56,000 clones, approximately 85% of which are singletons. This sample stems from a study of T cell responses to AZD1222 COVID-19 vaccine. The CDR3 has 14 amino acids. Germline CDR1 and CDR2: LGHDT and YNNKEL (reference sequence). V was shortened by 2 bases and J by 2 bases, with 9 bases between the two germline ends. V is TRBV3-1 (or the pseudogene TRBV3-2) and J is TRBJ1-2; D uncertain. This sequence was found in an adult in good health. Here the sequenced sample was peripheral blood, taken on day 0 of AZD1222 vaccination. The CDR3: CASSQLDANYGYTF. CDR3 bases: TGTGCCAGCAGCCAACTGGACGCGAACTATGGCTACACCTTC.